Reported below is one T cell receptor (beta chain). Its specificity is not known. The source of the sample is a study of CD8 T cells in Susac syndrome. RNA totalling about 0.5 to 1 ug underwent reverse transcription with random hexamers. A multiplex approach, immunoSEQ multiplex PCR, amplified TCR beta CDR3 across 54 Vbeta and 13 Jbeta. TCRdb reanalysed the immunoSEQ multiplex PCR reads using MiXCR and keeps one entry per CDR3 protein. The sample has approximately 170,000 distinct CDR3 sequences; 85% to 95% are singletons. TCR beta sequencing was performed on blood CD8+ and CD4+ T cells. Healthy donors matched for age and sex were used as controls. V was cut by 4 bases and J by 7 bases, with 21 bases left in between. Looked up from germline, CDR1 is SGHRS and CDR2 is YFSETQ. The CDR3 covers 15 residues. Study-wide findings and caveats: The study conceded that relatively few individuals underwent its TCR sequencing and HLA analysis.

The origin of this receptor is a human donor in good health. Sequencing was done on a sample of CD4+ T cells from PBMCs. The V call is TRBV5-1, the J call TRBJ2-7; D may be TRBD2 (6 bases). CDR3 protein: CASSGGTSVTFEQYF. The CDR3 bases are TGCGCCAGCAGCGGGGGGACTTCGGTCACTTTTGAGCAGTACTTC.